This T cell receptor beta chain stems from a study of T cell responses to AZD1222 COVID-19 vaccine. The table came from immunoSEQ multiplex PCR; TCRdb's copy has only in-frame clones and leaves some out. The sample consists of around 99,000 clones, around 87% of them appearing once. Details on this clone: The antigen is unknown.

Notes on the study in general: Donors were chiefly white British, with a greater number of females, and clonal diversity was perhaps underestimated.

The CDR3 covers 21 residues. The receptor's source is an adult who received the AZD1222 COVID-19 vaccine. This chain links TRBV12-2 with TRBJ2-4; the listed D gene, TRBD2, was not tested against the DNA. TRBV12-2 is a documented pseudogene. The source material was peripheral blood, sampled 28 days after the second AZD1222 dose. The CDR3 reads CASRLPIPGLAGLVAKNIQYF. The CDR3 nucleotides are TGTGCAAGTCGCTTACCCATTCCGGGACTAGCGGGACTAGTAGCCAAAAACATTCAGTACTTC.